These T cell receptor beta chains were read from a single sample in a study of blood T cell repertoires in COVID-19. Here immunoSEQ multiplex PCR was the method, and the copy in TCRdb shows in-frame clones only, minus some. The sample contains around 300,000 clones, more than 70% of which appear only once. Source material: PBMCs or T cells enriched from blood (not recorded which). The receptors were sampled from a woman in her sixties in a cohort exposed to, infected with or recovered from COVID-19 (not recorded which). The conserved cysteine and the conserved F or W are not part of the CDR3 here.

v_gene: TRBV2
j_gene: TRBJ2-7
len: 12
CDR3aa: ASSRDRGDYEQY

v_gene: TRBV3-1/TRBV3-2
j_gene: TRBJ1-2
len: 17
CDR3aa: ASSQDIGTGGRVLYGYT

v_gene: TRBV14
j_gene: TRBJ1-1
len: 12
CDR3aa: ASSQVTGRTEAF

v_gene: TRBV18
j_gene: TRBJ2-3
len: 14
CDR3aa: ASSLTSVTSTDTQY

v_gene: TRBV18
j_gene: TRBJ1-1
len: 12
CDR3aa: ASSPTGANTEAF

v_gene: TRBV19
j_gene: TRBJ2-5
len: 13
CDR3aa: ASTRTSGRWETQY

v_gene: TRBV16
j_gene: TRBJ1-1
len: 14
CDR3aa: ASSQYRDRGNTEAF

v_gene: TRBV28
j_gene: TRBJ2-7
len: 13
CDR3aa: ASSPKLAGVYEQY

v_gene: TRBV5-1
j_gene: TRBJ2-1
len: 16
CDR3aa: ASSADRSGLAGYNEQF

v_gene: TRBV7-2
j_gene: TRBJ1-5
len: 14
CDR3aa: ASSLIQGKRSQPQH

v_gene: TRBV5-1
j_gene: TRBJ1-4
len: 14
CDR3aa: ASSLPLGTGDEKLF

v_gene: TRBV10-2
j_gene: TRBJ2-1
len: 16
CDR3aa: ASSEFSSGRSTHNEQF

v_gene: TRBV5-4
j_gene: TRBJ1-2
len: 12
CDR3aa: ASSKGQGAESYT

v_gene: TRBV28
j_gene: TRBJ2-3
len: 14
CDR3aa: ASRGGGTGFTDTQY

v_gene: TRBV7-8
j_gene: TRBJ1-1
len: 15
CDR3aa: ASSLVLGATGNTEAF

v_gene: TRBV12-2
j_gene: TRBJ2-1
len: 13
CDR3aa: ASRSRTSGTNEQF

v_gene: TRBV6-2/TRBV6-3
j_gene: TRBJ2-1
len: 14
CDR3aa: ASRYDSGLEYNEQF

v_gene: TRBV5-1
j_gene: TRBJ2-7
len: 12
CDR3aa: ASSESGASYEQY

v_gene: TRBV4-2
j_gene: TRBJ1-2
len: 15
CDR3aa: ASSQGPLPGGGRGYT

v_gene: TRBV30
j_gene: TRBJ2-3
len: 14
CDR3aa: AWSSGLAGGTDTQY

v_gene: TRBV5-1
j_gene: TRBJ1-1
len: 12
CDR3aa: ASSLEAGKTEAF

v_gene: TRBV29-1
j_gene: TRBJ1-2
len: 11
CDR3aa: SVTGGHNYGYT

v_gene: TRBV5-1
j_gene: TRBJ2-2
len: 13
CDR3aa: ASSFLAGATGELF

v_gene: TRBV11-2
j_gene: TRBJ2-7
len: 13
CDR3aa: ASSLVRGRGSEQY

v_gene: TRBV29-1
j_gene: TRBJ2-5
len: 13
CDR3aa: SAGQGGRVGETQY

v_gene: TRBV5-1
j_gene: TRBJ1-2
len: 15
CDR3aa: ASSLAPASTGVNGYT

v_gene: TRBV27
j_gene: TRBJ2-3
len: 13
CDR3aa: ASSPLQGPAHTQY

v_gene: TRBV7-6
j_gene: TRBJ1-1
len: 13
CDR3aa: ASSPRTGLNTEAF

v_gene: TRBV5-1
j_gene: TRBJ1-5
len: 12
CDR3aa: ASSLGDRNQPQH

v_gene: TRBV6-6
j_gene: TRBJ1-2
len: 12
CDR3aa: ASSQYRGNYGYT

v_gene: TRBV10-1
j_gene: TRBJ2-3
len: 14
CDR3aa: ASSAGLAGKTDTQY

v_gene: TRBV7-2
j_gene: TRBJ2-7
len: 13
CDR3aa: ASSTSGSSSYEQY

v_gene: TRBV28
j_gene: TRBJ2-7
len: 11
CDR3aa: ASSPPLTSGNS

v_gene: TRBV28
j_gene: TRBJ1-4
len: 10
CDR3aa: ASSVQWEKLF

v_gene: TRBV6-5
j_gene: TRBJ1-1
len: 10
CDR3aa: ASSPRNTEAF

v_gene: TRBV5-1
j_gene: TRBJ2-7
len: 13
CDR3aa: ASSAGQSHSYEQY

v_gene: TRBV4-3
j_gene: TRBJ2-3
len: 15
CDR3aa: ASSQVGDRQGADTQY

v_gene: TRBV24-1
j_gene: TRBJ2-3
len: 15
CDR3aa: ATSAQGLAGRVDTQY

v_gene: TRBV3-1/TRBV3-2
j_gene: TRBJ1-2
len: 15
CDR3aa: ASSQTPVTGLYYGYT

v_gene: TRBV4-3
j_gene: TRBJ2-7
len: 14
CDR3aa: ASSQGTSEKSYEQY

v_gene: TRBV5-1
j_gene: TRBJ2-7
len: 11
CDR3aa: ASSLMDTYEQY

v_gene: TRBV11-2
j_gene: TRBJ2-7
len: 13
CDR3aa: ASSDDGTGGREQY

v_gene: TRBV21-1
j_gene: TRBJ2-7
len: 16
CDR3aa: ASSDRVERPVPHYEQY

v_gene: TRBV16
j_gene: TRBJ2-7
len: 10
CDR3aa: ASSQSSGFRN

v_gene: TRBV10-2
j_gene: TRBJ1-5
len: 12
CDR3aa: ASSAERWGEPQH

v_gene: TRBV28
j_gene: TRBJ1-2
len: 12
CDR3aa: ASSPATGANGYT

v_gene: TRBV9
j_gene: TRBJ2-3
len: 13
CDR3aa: ASSVVGLAGDTQY

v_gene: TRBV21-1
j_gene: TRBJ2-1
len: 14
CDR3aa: ASSKAWQGPFNEQF

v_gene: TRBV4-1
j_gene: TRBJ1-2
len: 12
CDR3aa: ASSHRDRAGGYT

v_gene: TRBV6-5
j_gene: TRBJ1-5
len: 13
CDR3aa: ASSLQGSSNQPQH

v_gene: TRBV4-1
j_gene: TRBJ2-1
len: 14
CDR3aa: ASSQDNSGRINEQF

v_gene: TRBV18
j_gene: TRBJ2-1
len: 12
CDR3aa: ASSRTGEGNEQF

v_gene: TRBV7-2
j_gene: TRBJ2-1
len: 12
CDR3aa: ASSEQAGVNEQF